The rows below give T cell receptor beta chains drawn from one sample of a study of cytomegalovirus exposure and HLA in healthy donors. Some clones are missing from TCRdb's copy, which holds only in-frame ones; the method was immunoSEQ multiplex PCR. The sample contains some 240,000 clones, about nine tenths of which appear only once. The sample was PBMCs. The source of these receptors is a woman aged 18-29 years in good health and CMV-seropositive. Each CDR3 is given with its conserved first and last residue.

TRBV19,CASRGGGYEQYF
TRBV5-6,CASSSLQGGQYF
TRBV13,CASSEPNPQKSETQYF
TRBV28,CASSSGGSAAGANVLTF
TRBV15,CATSPERDEQYF
TRBV29-1,CSVGAGHTEAFF
TRBV27,CASRKQGSNTEAFF
TRBV5-1,CASRATEDYEQYF
TRBV28,CASSPTDRAQETQYF
TRBV4-2,CASSPQSLNTEAFF
TRBV28,CASNEGGPQETQYF
TRBV7-9,CASSPVAGNEKLFF
TRBV18,CASSPDRDTSYEQYF
TRBV5-4,CASSFSGRGYNEQFF
TRBV9,CASSAPGTLFNYGYTF
TRBV5-1,CASSSPPGGEQYF
TRBV4-2,CASSTQGNSNQPQHF
TRBV2,CASSEKYGYGYTF
TRBV7-9,CASSPNNQPQHF
TRBV9,CASSVGTGDSNQPQHF
TRBV7-6,CASSSGYSGANVLTF
TRBV5-1,CASSLGGRGSYNEQFF
TRBV6-1,CASGTGDYEQYF
TRBV5-8,CASSLDRVYGYTF
TRBV25-1,CASSAKKGRDFYTGELFF
TRBV21-1,CASSKDTSGLPYEQYF
TRBV7-3,CASSVKGTSGMGDTQYF
TRBV28,CASSLGTGVGYTF
TRBV15,CATSRFRYNEQFF
TRBV5-1,CASKSGAGTESYEQYF
TRBV27,CVSSYPGGRGYTF
TRBV28,CASNPEGNEKLFF
TRBV10-3,CATAESQVNEQFF
TRBV4-1,CASSQENYQPQHF
TRBV5-1,CASSSAPTGATTDTQYF
TRBV2,CASRGPGGRYNEQFF
TRBV9,CASSPDGTFYEQYF
TRBV30,CAYLPTGDTQYF
TRBV5-1,CASSLAGVSYEQYF
TRBV7-3,CASSPDRGVAGELFF
TRBV28,CASSATGTGAAFF
TRBV28,CASSAFWGGGSQPQHF
TRBV9,CASSVDQAGDTGELFF
TRBV30,CAWAYNGEQFF
TRBV7-7,CASSLGLAGTDTQYF
TRBV4-1,CASSQPGTGKKTEAFF
TRBV5-7,CASSIPTGDPNQPQHF
TRBV14,CASSQDFAPTDEQFF
TRBV7-8,CASSLDGISLSGANVLTF
TRBV28,CASRRGEAFF
TRBV6-6,CASRITGTGMYEQYF
TRBV7-8,CASSSRQGRGTGELFF
TRBV30,CAWSQTGIVGTDTQYF
TRBV19,CASGEGGRLAGEETQYF